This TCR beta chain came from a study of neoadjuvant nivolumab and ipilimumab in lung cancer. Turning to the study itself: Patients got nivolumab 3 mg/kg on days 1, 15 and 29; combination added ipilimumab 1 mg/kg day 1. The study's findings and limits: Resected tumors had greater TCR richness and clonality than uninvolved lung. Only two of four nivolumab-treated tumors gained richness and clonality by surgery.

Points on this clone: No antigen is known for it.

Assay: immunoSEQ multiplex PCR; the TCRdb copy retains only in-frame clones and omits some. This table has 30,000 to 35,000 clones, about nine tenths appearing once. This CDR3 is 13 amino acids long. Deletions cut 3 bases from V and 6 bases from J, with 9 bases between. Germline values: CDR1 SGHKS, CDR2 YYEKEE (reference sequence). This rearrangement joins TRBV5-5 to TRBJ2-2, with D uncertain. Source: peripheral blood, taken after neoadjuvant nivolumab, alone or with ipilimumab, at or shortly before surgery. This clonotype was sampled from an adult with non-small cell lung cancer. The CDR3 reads CASSWGDSGELFF. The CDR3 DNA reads TGTGCCAGCAGCTGGGGTGATTCCGGGGAGCTGTTTTTT.